This TCR beta chain was sequenced in a study of Graves' ophthalmopathy and Graves' hyperthyroidism. The study, taken as a whole, reports: Ophthalmopathy cases were distinguished from stable hyperthyroidism by a 13-signature model, reaching 85% to 90% sensitivity and around 80% specificity.

V was clipped by 2 bases and J by 2 bases, with 9 bases between them. Germline V gene data show CDR1 as MNHNS and CDR2 as SASEGT. The CDR3 runs 14 residues. Amplifying from RNA transcripts, the study obtained TCR beta CDR3 regions. RT-PCR in the first round used HTBI primers; a second-round multiplex PCR followed. TCRdb processed the multiplex PCR reads anew with MiXCR; each CDR3 protein has one entry. The sample has 400,000 to 450,000 distinct CDR3 sequences; roughly 21% are singletons. Ten or more counts support this clonotype. The antigen remains unidentified. The diagnosis was founded upon clinical symptoms, serum thyroxine, TRAb, thyroid ultrasound and orbital computed tomography.

The sequence was collected from a young woman with stable Graves' hyperthyroidism. The specimen sequenced was peripheral blood. This sequence joins TRBV6-1 and TRBJ1-2; D might be TRBD1 (6 bases). The CDR3 protein is CASSEPTGNYGYTF. CDR3 in DNA: TGTGCCAGCAGTGAACCAACAGGGAACTATGGCTACACCTTC.